This T cell receptor (beta chain) was sequenced during a study of CD8+ T cells in alopecia areata. Overall study results and limits: Compared with normal scalp, lesional scalp had higher clonality and more expanded CD8+ clones.

A remark on this clone: Its antigen is unknown.

Treatment indicated: oral pan-JAK inhibitor, 5-10 mg twice daily. Reverse transcription of extracted RNA yielded cDNA, which provided the sequencing template. The protocol was immunoSEQ multiplex PCR, while the TCRdb copy is restricted to in-frame clones and leaves out a portion. Of about 220,000 clones in the sample, around 57% were seen once. This CDR3 has 13 residues. The V gene end was trimmed by 6 bases and the J gene end by 4 bases; junction bases not matched to a gene: 3. Germline CDR1 and CDR2: KGHSH and LQKENI. The input for sequencing was CD4+ T cells sorted from blood, taken at week 4, from a patient treated with tofacitinib. The chain couples TRBV18 to TRBJ2-7; TRBD2 agrees at 10 bases. This receptor was taken from a human donor with alopecia areata. DNA of the CDR3: TGTGCCAGCTCCCTAGCGGGGGCTTACGAGCAGTACTTC. Translated: CASSLAGAYEQYF.